One and the same sample provided the 32 T cell receptor beta chains below, sequenced in a study of blood T cell repertoires in COVID-19. This table comes from immunoSEQ multiplex PCR, and its TCRdb copy is limited to in-frame clones, with some not included. Of over 200,000 clones listed, under 85% were seen once; the top ten hold around 1.3%. What was sequenced was peripheral blood. Every receptor here comes from a woman aged 25 to 39 with COVID-19, enrolled during active disease.

This clone was detected only once. V gene TRBV19 combines with J gene TRBJ1-1; D unclear. With 2 bases removed from V and 0 bases from J, the gap between germline ends came to 7 bases. The CDR3 has 14 residues. In germline, CDR1 is LNHDA, CDR2 SQIVND (reference sequence). The DNA of the CDR3 is TGTGCCAGTAGTATATCACGGTTGAACACTGAAGCTTTCTTT. This codes for CASSISRLNTEAFF. The whole variable domain, remainder taken from reference TRBV19 and TRBJ1-1, is DGGITQSPKYLFRKEGQNVTLSCEQNLNHDAMYWYRQDPGQGLRLIYYSQIVNDFQKGDIAEGYSVSREKKESFPLTVTSAQKNPTAFYLCASSISRLNTEAFFGQGTRLTVV.

This rearrangement joins TRBV5-1 to TRBJ2-7; 9 positions match TRBD1. This CDR3 region has 15 residues. In germline, CDR1 is SGHRS, CDR2 YFSETQ. The V gene end was trimmed by 4 bases and the J gene end by 0 bases; junction bases not matched to a gene: 5. CDR3 loop: CASSPGTGISYEQYF. CDR3 DNA: TGCGCCAGCAGCCCCGGGACAGGGATCTCCTACGAGCAGTACTTC.

This clone has more than one count but fewer than ten. The chain carries TRBV28 and TRBJ2-2; 7 bases fit TRBD1. Germline V gives CDR1 MDHEN, CDR2 SYDVKM. Losses at the gene ends were 8 bases for V and 0 bases for J; bases not matched to a gene: 0. The CDR3 is 13 amino acids. DNA of the CDR3: TGTGCCAGCGGGACAGCGAACACCGGGGAGCTGTTTTTT. Translated: CASGTANTGELFF.

The CDR3 DNA reads as TGTGCCAGCAGCTTAAATTGGGCGGGCTACACCTTC. As protein: CASSLNWAGYTF. The rearrangement uses TRBV11-2 and TRBJ1-2; no clear D gene. The CDR3 covers 12 residues. Trimming shortened V by 2 bases and J by 8 bases, and 9 bases separated the two germline ends. The V gene's germline CDR1 is SGHAT and CDR2 FQNNGV.

The chain combines TRBV5-4 with TRBJ2-3, with TRBD2 matching 7 bases. Germline V lookup: CDR1 SGHNT, CDR2 YYREEE (reference sequence). V gave up 7 bases and J gave up 3 bases; unmatched junction bases: 5. This CDR3 is 13 amino acids long. CDR3 sequence reads: CASRRGVTDTQYF. The CDR3 DNA is TGTGCCAGCCGACGGGGGGTAACAGATACGCAGTATTTT. Variable domain in full (rest from reference TRBV5-4 and TRBJ2-3): ETGVTQSPTHLIKTRGQQVTLRCSSQSGHNTVSWYQQALGQGPQFIFQYYREEENGRGNFPPRFSGLQFPNYSSELNVNALELDDSALYLCASRRGVTDTQYFGPGTRLTVL.

The chain is built from TRBV21-1 and TRBJ2-4; TRBD2 is the table's D call and was not checked against the DNA. TRBV21-1 is flagged as a pseudogene. CDR3 length: 16 residues. CDR3: CASSNGDLDAKNIQYF. The CDR3 DNA reads as TGTGCCAGCAGCAACGGGGACTTAGACGCCAAAAACATTCAGTACTTC.

The J gene is TRBJ2-3, the V gene TRBV5-1; D might be TRBD1 (6 bases). The CDR3 length is 14 residues. The germline gives CDR1 SGHRS, CDR2 YFSETQ. Trimming stripped 4 bases from V and 4 bases from J, with 13 bases between. CDR3 sequence reads: CASSPVQGPDTQYF. DNA for the CDR3: TGCGCCAGCAGCCCGGTACAGGGTCCAGATACGCAGTATTTT.

In its sample, this clone was seen a few times. This chain uses TRBV12-3 or TRBV12-4 with TRBJ1-5; D gene unclear. Deletions cut 4 bases from V and 9 bases from J, with 7 bases between. CDR3 length: 11 amino acids. The CDR3, as DNA: TGTGCCAGCAGTTCCCCGGGGCCCCAGCATTTT. Amino acid sequence: CASSSPGPQHF.

This clone is a singleton in its sample. The chain links TRBV28 to TRBJ1-2; 9 bases are a match to TRBD1. This CDR3 contains 15 residues. Germline loops: CDR1 MDHEN, CDR2 SYDVKM. In DNA form, the CDR3 reads TGTGCGATAAAACGTCAACAGGGGGCGAACTATGGCTACACCTTC. As protein: CAIKRQQGANYGYTF.

This clone has just a few counts. V gene TRBV9 combines with J gene TRBJ2-2, with 11 positions matching TRBD2. This CDR3 has 17 residues. CDR1 SGDLS and CDR2 YYNGEE come from the germline V gene. V was clipped by 4 bases and J by 0 bases; unmatched bases: 5. CDR3 sequence reads: CASSFHSGGANTGELFF. For the CDR3, the DNA is TGTGCCAGCAGCTTTCATAGCGGGGGGGCGAACACCGGGGAGCTGTTTTTT.

This chain connects TRBV7-2 to TRBJ2-2; perhaps TRBD2 as D (5 bases). This CDR3 region has 16 residues. Between the trimmed V and J ends, which lost 5 bases and 5 bases, there was a span of 18 bases. Looked up from germline, CDR1 is SGHTA and CDR2 is FQGNSA. The CDR3 nucleotides are TGTGCCAGCAGCCCGACTTTGCGGGCGCTAACCGGGGAGCTGTTTTTT. This translates into CASSPTLRALTGELFF.

This chain links TRBV19 with TRBJ2-7; 8 bases agree with TRBD1. With 3 bases clipped from V and 4 bases from J, the junction kept 5 bases outside the gene matches. Germline V gene data show CDR1 as LNHDA and CDR2 as SQIVND (reference sequence). The CDR3 loop spans 14 amino acids. CDR3: CASSMRQGTYEQYF. As DNA, the CDR3 is TGTGCCAGTAGTATGAGACAGGGGACATACGAGCAGTACTTC.

The V gene is TRBV24-1, the J gene TRBJ2-5; TRBD2 agrees at 7 bases. Per germline, CDR1 KGHDR and CDR2 SFDVKD. The J segment lost 4 bases and the V segment lost 5 bases, leaving 12 bases of the junction unmatched. This CDR3 spans 16 amino acids. CDR3 nucleotides: TGTGCCACCAGTGGCCCCTCGCAGGGCGGGAGAGAGACCCAGTACTTC. Translated, it gives CATSGPSQGGRETQYF.

This sequence joins TRBV13 and TRBJ1-1; 7 nucleotides align to TRBD1. In germline, CDR1 is PRHDT, CDR2 FYEKMQ (reference sequence). This CDR3 spans 15 amino acids. Germline trimming cut 7 bases from V and 5 bases from J; bases unmatched to any gene: 13. CDR3 bases: TGTGCCAGCACCGGCTTTCGGGACAGCTTTACTGAAGCTTTCTTT. The encoded protein is CASTGFRDSFTEAFF. Looking up the rest from reference TRBV13 and TRBJ1-1 gives the full variable domain: AAGVIQSPRHLIKEKRETATLKCYPIPRHDTVYWYQQGPGQDPQFLISFYEKMQSDKGSIPDRFSAQQFSDYHSELNMSSLELGDSALYFCASTGFRDSFTEAFFGQGTRLTVV.

The chain joins TRBV6-2 or TRBV6-3 to TRBJ1-1, with D perhaps TRBD1 (6 bases). The CDR3 has 14 amino acids. Germline assignment: CDR1 MNHEY and CDR2 SVGEGT. The germline V and J ends were trimmed by 2 bases and 3 bases, with 10 bases remaining between them. CDR3 sequence (DNA): TGTGCCAGCAGTTACACAACAGGGTACACTGAAGCTTTCTTT. Residues: CASSYTTGYTEAFF.

This clone came up once. This chain joins TRBV9 and TRBJ2-5; the D gene is possibly TRBD2 (5 bases). V was trimmed by 4 bases and J by 1 base, leaving 11 bases between them. Germline assignment: CDR1 SGDLS and CDR2 YYNGEE. The CDR3 has 14 amino acids. CDR3 loop: CASSPSGTQETQYF. CDR3 in DNA: TGTGCCAGCAGCCCGAGCGGCACCCAAGAGACCCAGTACTTC. Together with reference TRBV9 and TRBJ2-5, the CDR3 gives the full variable domain: DSGVTQTPKHLITATGQRVTLRCSPRSGDLSVYWYQQSLDQGLQFLIQYYNGEERAKGNILERFSAQQFPDLHSELNLSSLELGDSALYFCASSPSGTQETQYFGPGTRLLVL.

The rearrangement uses TRBV28 and TRBJ1-1, with D perhaps TRBD1 (6 bases). Trimming took 4 bases from V and 11 from J, leaving 14 bases between them. Germline V gene lookup returns CDR1 MDHEN and CDR2 SYDVKM. The CDR3 has 12 residues. This CDR3 is CASSWQGRWAFF. The CDR3 DNA reads TGTGCCAGCAGTTGGCAGGGGCGCTGGGCTTTCTTT.

The genes are TRBV18 and TRBJ2-4, with D perhaps TRBD1 (6 bases). Germline values: CDR1 KGHSH, CDR2 LQKENI. The CDR3 totals 18 residues. Trimming stripped 3 bases from V and 0 bases from J, with 18 bases between. The CDR3 loop is CASSPEPGQTRAKNIQYF. Written as DNA, the CDR3 is TGTGCCAGCTCACCGGAACCGGGACAAACCAGAGCCAAAAACATTCAGTACTTC.

The chain is built from TRBV2 and TRBJ2-7; maybe TRBD2 (5 bases). Looked up from germline, CDR1 is SNHLY and CDR2 is FYNNEI. The ends were cut back, 3 bases at V and 3 bases at J, with 24 bases in the middle. CDR3 length: 18 residues. The CDR3 protein is CASSEPRTGGGLFYEQYF. The CDR3 region has the DNA TGTGCCAGCAGTGAGCCCCGGACGGGTGGAGGATTATTCTACGAGCAGTACTTC.

This clone was counted only a few times. The chain carries TRBV29-1 and TRBJ1-2; 10 bases are a match to TRBD1. Germline CDR1 reads SQVTM; CDR2 reads ANQGSEA. The CDR3 consists of 14 residues. Losses at the gene ends were 2 bases for V and 4 bases for J; bases not matched to a gene: 4. The CDR3, as DNA: TGCAGCGTTGAACGGACAGGGGGGGCCTATGGCTACACCTTC. Its protein is CSVERTGGAYGYTF. The variable domain in full, with the rest retrieved from reference TRBV29-1 and TRBJ1-2, is SAVISQKPSRDICQRGTSLTIQCQVDSQVTMMFWYRQQPGQSLTLIATANQGSEATYESGFVIDKFPISRPNLTFSTLTVSNMSPEDSSIYLCSVERTGGAYGYTFGSGTRLTVV.

This clone was recorded only once. The chain is built from TRBV7-9 and TRBJ1-1; the D gene is possibly TRBD1 (5 bases). The CDR3 spans 12 residues. Germline loops: CDR1 SEHNR, CDR2 FQNEAQ (reference sequence). With 6 bases removed from V and 4 bases from J, the gap between germline ends came to 9 bases. Here the CDR3 reads CASRKGLTEAFF. The CDR3 DNA is TGTGCCAGCAGGAAGGGGCTCACTGAAGCTTTCTTT.

This clone was seen a few times. V and J are TRBV7-9 and TRBJ2-7; weak D call: TRBD1 (5 bases). Trimming pared 1 base from V and 4 bases from J, leaving 8 bases between. The CDR3 length is 13 residues. CDR1 and CDR2 from the germline V gene are SEHNR and FQNEAQ (reference sequence). CDR3 nucleotides: TGTGCCAGCAGCTTAGAAGGACATTACGAGCAGTACTTC. Residues: CASSLEGHYEQYF. The full variable domain, completed using reference TRBV7-9 and TRBJ2-7, is DTGVSQNPRHKITKRGQNVTFRCDPISEHNRLYWYRQTLGQGPEFLTYFQNEAQLEKSRLLSDRFSAERPKGSFSTLEIQRTEQGDSAMYLCASSLEGHYEQYFGPGTRLTVT.

This clone came up a few times. The gene calls are TRBV24-1 and TRBJ2-1; perhaps TRBD2 as D (6 bases). CDR3 length equals 13 residues. V gave up 3 bases and J gave up 4 bases, with 6 bases separating them. The germline gives CDR1 KGHDR, CDR2 SFDVKD. The CDR3 DNA is TGTGCCACCAGTGATGGGGGGTACAATGAGCAGTTCTTC. Its translation: CATSDGGYNEQFF.

The rearrangement joins TRBV18 to TRBJ1-1, with D perhaps TRBD1 (5 bases). With 2 bases removed from V and 4 bases from J, the gap between germline ends came to 11 bases. The CDR3 extends over 14 amino acids. Germline loops: CDR1 KGHSH, CDR2 LQKENI. The CDR3: CASSPDRVITEAFF. The CDR3 coding sequence is TGTGCCAGCTCACCAGACAGAGTGATCACTGAAGCTTTCTTT.

This rearrangement joins TRBV4-3 to TRBJ2-1, with 11 bases lining up with TRBD2. Unmatched junction bases numbered 0, after V lost 1 base and J lost 4 bases. Germline values: CDR1 LGHNA, CDR2 YSLEER. This CDR3 comprises 15 residues. The CDR3 here is CASSQGLAGYNEQFF. CDR3 sequence (DNA): TGCGCCAGCAGCCAAGGACTAGCGGGATACAATGAGCAGTTCTTC.

This chain joins TRBV9 and TRBJ2-2; possible D gene TRBD2, 5 bases. CDR1 and CDR2 from the germline V gene are SGDLS and YYNGEE. V was pared by 0 bases and J by 5 bases, with 8 bases between. The CDR3 consists of 14 residues. The CDR3 protein is CASSVGRGTGELFF. The CDR3 bases are TGTGCCAGCAGCGTAGGTAGAGGGACCGGGGAGCTGTTTTTT. The whole variable domain, remainder taken from reference TRBV9 and TRBJ2-2, is DSGVTQTPKHLITATGQRVTLRCSPRSGDLSVYWYQQSLDQGLQFLIQYYNGEERAKGNILERFSAQQFPDLHSELNLSSLELGDSALYFCASSVGRGTGELFFGEGSRLTVL.

The V call is TRBV2, the J call TRBJ2-7; perhaps TRBD1 as D (5 bases). Looked up from germline, CDR1 is SNHLY and CDR2 is FYNNEI. The CDR3 is 13 amino acids. V lost 5 bases, J lost 3 bases, and 11 bases lay in between. CDR3 protein: CASSPDRLYEQYF. Here the CDR3 DNA reads TGTGCCAGCAGTCCTGACAGACTCTACGAGCAGTACTTC.

This clone came up a few times. The chain has TRBV6-2 or TRBV6-3 and TRBJ1-5; no clear D gene. Germline V gene data show CDR1 as MNHEY and CDR2 as SVGEGT. Trimming cost V 4 bases and J 4 bases, with 8 bases left between them. CDR3 length: 13 residues. The chain's CDR3 is CASSWTQNQPQHF. The CDR3 DNA follows: TGTGCCAGCAGTTGGACTCAAAATCAGCCCCAGCATTTT.

J is TRBJ2-1 and V is TRBV9, with a possible D match to TRBD1 (5 bases). The CDR3 is 14 amino acids. The V and J ends lost 0 bases and 4 bases respectively, with 8 bases between them. Germline V gives CDR1 SGDLS, CDR2 YYNGEE. CDR3 residues: CASSVEGNYNEQFF. For the CDR3, the DNA is TGTGCCAGCAGCGTAGAGGGGAATTACAATGAGCAGTTCTTC. The full variable domain, its missing parts supplied by reference TRBV9 and TRBJ2-1, is DSGVTQTPKHLITATGQRVTLRCSPRSGDLSVYWYQQSLDQGLQFLIQYYNGEERAKGNILERFSAQQFPDLHSELNLSSLELGDSALYFCASSVEGNYNEQFFGPGTRLTVL.

This clone has just one count. The chain has TRBV5-1 and TRBJ2-2, with D tentatively TRBD1 (5 bases). Germline-derived CDR1 and CDR2 are SGHRS and YFSETQ. The CDR3 extends over 15 amino acids. The V end lost 4 bases, the J end lost 0 bases, and 10 bases lay between the germline ends. The CDR3, as DNA: TGCGCCAGCAGCCAGGACAATACGAACACCGGGGAGCTGTTTTTT. This sequence encodes CASSQDNTNTGELFF.

About this clone: Other DNA variants within this sample encode the same CDR3. The chain is built from TRBV12-3 or TRBV12-4 and TRBJ2-7; D not resolved. The CDR3 contains 11 residues. Deletions cut 6 bases from V and 3 bases from J, with 6 bases between. This CDR3 reads CASSPGYEQYF. In nucleotides, the CDR3 is TGTGCCAGCAGCCCGGGCTACGAGCAGTACTTC.

Here the CDR3 reads CATWTGLTGNEQFF. As DNA, the CDR3 is TGTGCCACCTGGACAGGCCTCACAGGGAATGAGCAGTTCTTC. The chain uses TRBV10-3 and TRBJ2-1; TRBD1 matches at 7 bases. This CDR3 contains 14 residues. Per germline, CDR1 ENHRY and CDR2 SYGVKD. J was trimmed by 7 bases and V by 10 bases; bases with no gene match: 13.